The next 23 T cell receptor beta chains were all read from a single sample in a study of T-cell memory formation after mild COVID-19. From the 5' RACE reads, TCRdb called clonotypes with MiXCR, one entry per CDR3 protein. In the table there are approximately 210,000 distinct CDR3 sequences, about 10% of which are singletons. What was sequenced was PBMCs or a T cell subset sorted from them (not recorded which). The origin of the receptors is a man aged 18 to 29 who had mild COVID-19 (a few samples of this study predate the infection). Cell type and time point are not known.

This clonotype is a singleton in its sample. The chain recombines TRBV2 with TRBJ1-2, with D possibly being TRBD1 (6 bases). The germline CDR1 and CDR2 sequences are SNHLY and FYNNEI. Trimming pared 9 bases from V and 5 bases from J, leaving 16 bases between. The CDR3 loop spans 13 amino acids. The CDR3 protein is CASKPTRGYGYTF. The CDR3 DNA reads as TGTGCCAGTAAACCGACCAGGGGTTATGGCTACACCTTC. Complete variable domain (other parts from reference TRBV2 and TRBJ1-2): EPEVTQTPSHQVTQMGQEVILRCVPISNHLYFYWYRQILGQKVEFLVSFYNNEISEKSEIFDDQFSVERPDGSNFTLKIRSTKLEDSAMYFCASKPTRGYGYTFGSGTRLTVV.

V gene TRBV7-3 combines with J gene TRBJ2-3; 7 positions agree with TRBD2. The CDR3 contains 15 residues. Trimming removed 3 bases from V and 4 bases from J; junction bases left unmatched: 7. The germline CDR1 and CDR2 sequences are SGHTA and FQGTGA. CDR3 DNA sequence: TGTGCCAGCAGCTTCCAAGCGGGGCGGGCAGATACGCAGTATTTT. Protein: CASSFQAGRADTQYF.

This clonotype was seen a few times. The chain uses TRBV9 and TRBJ1-1, with D hard to call. The CDR3 spans 13 residues. The germline gives CDR1 SGDLS, CDR2 YYNGEE. Trimming took 4 bases from V and 4 from J, leaving 11 bases between them. CDR3 nucleotide sequence: TGTGCCAGCAGCCCCCTGGTTAGCACTGAAGCTTTCTTT. Translated, it gives CASSPLVSTEAFF. The variable domain in full, completed from reference TRBV9 and TRBJ1-1, reads DSGVTQTPKHLITATGQRVTLRCSPRSGDLSVYWYQQSLDQGLQFLIQYYNGEERAKGNILERFSAQQFPDLHSELNLSSLELGDSALYFCASSPLVSTEAFFGQGTRLTVV.

The chain combines TRBV6-4 with TRBJ1-1, with 8 bases aligning to TRBD1. Germline values: CDR1 MRHNA, CDR2 SNTAGT. With V trimmed by 4 bases and J by 5 bases, 6 bases remained unmatched. The CDR3 has 14 residues. This CDR3 reads CASSADRVGTEAFF. As DNA, the CDR3 is TGTGCCAGCAGTGCGGACAGGGTGGGGACTGAAGCTTTCTTT.

The chain has TRBV7-2 and TRBJ1-3; D is perhaps TRBD1 (6 bases). Trimming removed 4 bases from V and 5 bases from J, with 15 bases in between. This CDR3 has 15 residues. Germline values: CDR1 SGHTA, CDR2 FQGNSA. Here the CDR3 reads CASSSQQGPRNTIYF. In DNA, the CDR3 is TGTGCCAGCAGCTCCCAACAGGGACCCAGAAACACCATATATTTT.

This clonotype was observed a few times. This chain connects TRBV5-1 to TRBJ2-5, with D possibly matching TRBD2 (6 bases). V dropped 3 bases and J dropped 1 base, with 10 bases sitting between them. Germline V lookup: CDR1 SGHRS, CDR2 YFSETQ. CDR3 size: 14 residues. The CDR3 here is CASSWGLIQETQYF. The CDR3, as DNA: TGCGCCAGCAGCTGGGGACTGATCCAAGAGACCCAGTACTTC.

This clonotype came up a few times. The chain recombines TRBV5-1 with TRBJ2-5; D is unclear. The CDR3 extends over 15 amino acids. Per germline, CDR1 SGHRS and CDR2 YFSETQ. V was cut by 0 bases and J by 5 bases, with 14 bases left in between. CDR3: CASSLAPPQVETQYF. Here the CDR3 DNA reads TGCGCCAGCAGCTTGGCGCCCCCTCAGGTGGAGACCCAGTACTTC.

Ten or more counts support this clonotype. CDR3 in amino acids: CASSGHFQETQYF. The CDR3 DNA reads TGTGCCAGCAGTGGACATTTTCAAGAGACCCAGTACTTC. The chain combines TRBV12-3 or TRBV12-4 with TRBJ2-5, with a tentative D call TRBD1 (5 bases). V was shortened by 5 bases and J by 2 bases, with 9 bases between the two germline ends. The CDR3 length is 13 residues.

This clonotype occurred a few times. The chain links TRBV7-6 to TRBJ2-2; the D gene is possibly TRBD1 (7 bases). Germline V gives CDR1 SGHVS, CDR2 FNYEAQ. The CDR3 has 15 amino acids. V gave up 5 bases and J gave up 5 bases, with 15 bases separating them. CDR3 residues: CASSVRQGGTGELFF. The CDR3 nucleotides are TGTGCCAGCAGCGTAAGACAGGGAGGAACCGGGGAGCTGTTTTTT.

There are a few counts of this clonotype. The rearrangement links TRBV20-1 to TRBJ1-1; no clear D. The CDR3 covers 11 residues. The germline gives CDR1 DFQATT, CDR2 SNEGSKA (reference sequence). As DNA, the CDR3 is TGCATCTCCAGGATGAACACTGAAGCTTTCTTT. Residues: CISRMNTEAFF.

In this sample, this clonotype turned up a few times. The genes are TRBV6-2 or TRBV6-3 and TRBJ2-7; D is uncertain. CDR1 and CDR2 from the germline V gene are MNHEY and SVGEGT. Trimming removed 7 bases from V and 3 bases from J, with 10 bases in between. This CDR3 spans 12 amino acids. The CDR3 bases are TGTGCCAGCAAGAGTGGCAGCTACGAGCAGTACGTC. Its protein product is CASKSGSYEQYV.

This chain connects TRBV29-1 to TRBJ2-2, with 7 bases that match TRBD1. Per germline, CDR1 SQVTM and CDR2 ANQGSEA. This CDR3 is 15 amino acids long. V shed 6 bases and J 6 bases; nucleotides not matched to a gene: 13. The CDR3 sequence is CSVADREYSAGELFF. In DNA, the CDR3 is TGCAGCGTAGCCGACAGGGAGTATTCGGCCGGGGAGCTGTTTTTT.

This sequence joins TRBV23-1 and TRBJ1-2; 10 nucleotides match TRBD1. TRBV23-1 is treated as an ORF (open reading frame) with a function not yet certain. CDR3 length equals 14 residues. V lost 2 bases, J lost 4 bases, and 1 base stayed unmatched. This CDR3 is CASSQGQGVYGYTF. The CDR3 DNA sequence: TGCGCCAGCAGTCAAGGACAGGGGGTCTATGGCTACACCTTC.

V is TRBV21-1 and J is TRBJ2-5. TRBV21-1 is deemed a pseudogene. CDR3 length: 13 residues. In DNA, the CDR3 is TGTGCCAGCAGCAAAGCGGAGGAGAAGACCCAGTACTTC. As protein: CASSKAEEKTQYF.

The rearrangement joins TRBV3-1 to TRBJ2-7, with 14 bases fitting TRBD2. CDR1 is LGHDT and CDR2 is YNNKEL in the germline V gene (reference sequence). Trimming cost V 4 bases and J 6 bases; bases outside gene matches: 8. CDR3 length: 16 amino acids. The CDR3 region is CASSPYGTSGGSEQYV. DNA of the CDR3: TGTGCCAGCAGCCCATACGGGACTAGCGGGGGTAGCGAGCAGTACGTC.

The V call is TRBV6-2 or TRBV6-3, the J call TRBJ1-5, with D maybe TRBD1 (6 bases). CDR1 and CDR2 (germline): MNHEY, SVGEGT. The CDR3 is 16 residues long. Deletions cut 2 bases from V and 4 bases from J, with 15 bases between. The CDR3 DNA reads as TGTGCCAGCAGTTACACGACAGGTCGGCCTAATCAGCCCCAGCATTTT. It encodes CASSYTTGRPNQPQHF.

This clonotype occurred a few times. The V call is TRBV7-2, the J call TRBJ1-1, with D possibly TRBD1 on 6 matching bases. This CDR3 contains 14 residues. The V gene lost 5 bases and the J gene lost 4 bases, with 14 bases spanning the gap. Per the germline V gene, CDR1 is SGHTA and CDR2 is FQGNSA. CDR3 in DNA: TGTGCCAGCAGCCCACACAGGGAGGGCACTGAAGCTTTCTTT. It is translated as CASSPHREGTEAFF.

Only a few counts were recorded for this clonotype. The chain carries TRBV5-1 and TRBJ1-1; D not resolved. V dropped 4 bases and J dropped 6 bases, with 16 bases sitting between them. This CDR3 comprises 14 residues. Germline CDR1 SGHRS, CDR2 YFSETQ. CDR3 DNA: TGCGCCAGCAGCACCGAATTTGAGAAGTCTGAAGCTTTCTTT. This encodes CASSTEFEKSEAFF.

This sequence joins TRBV5-5 and TRBJ2-7; the match to TRBD1 covers 7 bases. This CDR3 spans 15 amino acids. Trimming at V came to 5 bases and at J to 1 base, leaving 9 bases not matched to a gene. Germline assignment: CDR1 SGHKS and CDR2 YYEKEE (reference sequence). The CDR3 here is CASRRADRTSYEQYV. DNA for the CDR3: TGTGCCAGCAGAAGGGCGGACAGGACTTCCTACGAGCAGTACGTC.

This clonotype was seen only a few times. This chain uses TRBV2 with TRBJ2-5; TRBD1 aligns across 9 bases. Trimming cost V 4 bases and J 5 bases; bases outside gene matches: 8. The germline V gene has CDR1 SNHLY and CDR2 FYNNEI. The CDR3 totals 15 residues. CDR3 protein: CASSGGTGGFETQYF. CDR3 sequence (DNA): TGTGCCAGCAGTGGGGGTACAGGGGGCTTTGAGACCCAGTACTTC.

The sample holds a few counts of this clonotype. This rearrangement joins TRBV5-1 to TRBJ2-3; 8 bases align to TRBD2. The CDR3 has 15 residues. Germline-derived CDR1 and CDR2 are SGHRS and YFSETQ. V dropped 5 bases and J dropped 3; count of bases not matched to a gene: 8. The CDR3 DNA reads as TGCGCCAGCAGTCGGGGGGGAGAGGGGACAGATACGCAGTATTTT. Protein product: CASSRGGEGTDTQYF.

This chain connects TRBV19 to TRBJ2-7, with TRBD1 matching 7 bases. CDR3 length equals 14 residues. The junction had 8 bases not matched to a gene; V was cut back by 9 bases and J by 0 bases. Germline V gene data show CDR1 as LNHDA and CDR2 as SQIVND (reference sequence). CDR3 sequence reads: CASKQGPSSYEQYF. The CDR3 nucleotides read TGTGCCAGCAAACAGGGGCCCAGCTCCTACGAGCAGTACTTC.

The chain combines TRBV7-7 with TRBJ1-1; D may be TRBD1 (5 bases). From germline, CDR1 is SSHAT and CDR2 FNYEAQ (reference sequence). Trimming cost V 5 bases and J 1 base, with 8 bases left between them. CDR3 length: 13 amino acids. The chain's CDR3 is CASSRDWNTEAFF. In nucleotides, the CDR3 is TGTGCCAGCAGCCGGGACTGGAACACTGAAGCTTTCTTT.